The rows below give T cell receptor beta chains drawn from one sample of a study of response to subunit inactivated influenza vaccine. TCRdb reprocessed the RT-PCR reads with MiXCR, giving one entry per CDR3 protein. The sample carries about 700,000 distinct CDR3 sequences, approximately 15% recorded once. The starting material was PBMCs from blood, obtained around 15 days before vaccination. The receptors here all came from a man between 50 and 59 years old who received an inactivated influenza vaccine. The CDR3 runs from the conserved cysteine through the conserved F or W. Fields, in order: D gene, J gene, clone size, V gene, CDR3 protein, CDR3 DNA. The D gene is left open where the match is weak. Clone size is not always given. Where it is, it says once, few, many or a class for expanded clones.

.,TRBJ2-2,many,TRBV13,CASSFLHRTRTGELFF,TGTGCCAGCAGCTTCTTGCACAGAACTCGGACCGGGGAGCTGTTTTTT
.,TRBJ1-4,.,TRBV29-1,CSVEARTTTNEKLFF,TGCAGCGTTGAAGCCCGGACAACAACTAATGAAAAACTGTTTTTT
TRBD2,TRBJ2-2,many,TRBV5-1,CASSSGLAATGELFF,TGCGCCAGCAGCTCGGGACTAGCGGCCACCGGGGAGCTGTTTTTT
.,TRBJ1-4,.,TRBV6-5,CASSYGGREKLFF,TGTGCCAGCAGTTACGGGGGCAGGGAAAAACTGTTTTTT
TRBD2,TRBJ2-1,many,TRBV29-1,CSVFTSGSWFF,TGCAGCGTATTTACTAGCGGGAGTTGGTTCTTC
.,TRBJ1-4,many,TRBV20-1,CSAKRWQGDEKLFF,TGCAGTGCTAAACGGTGGCAGGGTGATGAAAAACTGTTTTTT
TRBD1,TRBJ2-2,many,TRBV5-1,CASSSRQGSTGELFF,TGCGCCAGCAGCTCCCGACAGGGTAGCACCGGGGAGCTGTTTTTT
.,TRBJ1-2,.,TRBV7-9,CASSTERDVNYGYTF,TGTGCCAGCAGCACCGAGAGGGATGTTAACTATGGCTACACCTTC
.,TRBJ1-4,.,TRBV6-1,CASMQERLTNEKLFF,TGTGCCAGCATGCAGGAGCGACTCACTAATGAAAAACTGTTTTTT
.,TRBJ1-1,.,TRBV15,CATSRDRASEAFF,TGTGCCACCAGCAGAGACAGGGCGTCTGAAGCTTTCTTT
.,TRBJ2-5,few,TRBV7-2,CASRGPQETQYF,TGTGCCAGCCGCGGACCCCAAGAGACCCAGTACTTC
.,TRBJ2-1,few,TRBV5-8,CASRFPRKGDEQFF,TGTGCCAGCCGATTTCCTAGAAAGGGGGATGAGCAGTTCTTC
.,TRBJ2-5,.,TRBV15,CATSRAVVGQETQYF,TGTGCCACCAGCAGGGCTGTGGTGGGTCAAGAGACCCAGTACTTC
.,TRBJ2-5,.,TRBV20-1,CSAVSQGETQYF,TGCAGTGCTGTCTCTCAGGGGGAGACCCAGTACTTC
TRBD1,TRBJ2-1,.,TRBV6-1,CASRRTGAYNEQFF,TGTGCCAGCAGGAGGACAGGCGCCTACAATGAGCAGTTCTTC
.,TRBJ2-1,.,TRBV7-9,CASSLAWRPEQFF,TGTGCCAGCAGCTTAGCGTGGAGGCCTGAGCAGTTCTTC
.,TRBJ2-1,few,TRBV20-1,CSAGGQRIYNEQFF,TGCAGTGCCGGAGGACAGAGGATATACAATGAGCAGTTCTTC
.,TRBJ2-1,few,TRBV7-6,CASTLLANLYNEQFF,TGTGCCAGCACCCTCCTAGCGAACCTCTACAATGAGCAGTTCTTC
TRBD1,TRBJ2-7,few,TRBV5-1,CASSVQTGARSYEQYF,TGCGCCAGCAGCGTGCAGACAGGGGCTCGCTCCTACGAGCAGTACTTC
TRBD1,TRBJ2-5,few,TRBV20-1,CSANTGELGLGETQYF,TGCAGTGCTAACACAGGGGAATTGGGGTTGGGAGAGACCCAGTACTTC
.,TRBJ1-2,many,TRBV7-9,CASSQTGIYGYTF,TGTGCCAGCAGCCAAACAGGGATCTATGGCTACACCTTC
.,TRBJ2-7,.,TRBV12-3/TRBV12-4,CASSPGADEQYF,TGTGCCAGCAGCCCAGGAGCAGACGAGCAGTACTTC
.,TRBJ2-7,.,TRBV6-5,CASSYSTGTSEQYF,TGTGCCAGCAGTTACTCAACGGGGACGAGCGAGCAGTACTTC
.,TRBJ2-4,.,TRBV2,CASSEARRGHIQYF,TGTGCCAGCAGTGAAGCGCGGAGGGGGCACATTCAGTACTTC
TRBD1,TRBJ1-2,many,TRBV14,CASSQVEGTGSGYTF,TGTGCCAGCAGCCAAGTGGAGGGGACAGGGTCCGGCTACACCTTC
TRBD1,TRBJ2-7,.,TRBV5-1,CASSKGQGGYEQYF,TGCGCCAGCAGCAAGGGACAGGGAGGCTACGAGCAGTACTTC